This T cell receptor beta chain was sequenced during a study of shared clonotypes between healthy human individuals (dated by TCRdb to 2019 to 2021). Concerning the study at large: The cohort comprised a couple of women and a few men aged 18 to 49 years. To increase sequencing depth and limit assay-specific biases, different laboratories used diverse techniques to prepare libraries and sequence TCR repertoires. For each donor, three plates each were used for CD4 naive and CD4 memory, two plates were used for CD8 naive, and one plate was used for CD8 memory. Blood TCR repertoires of about 5 healthy adults were deeply sequenced to estimate repertoire size and the extent of clonotype sharing between individuals. Per donor, leukapheresis produced somewhere between about 0.9 and 9 billion PBMCs. Overall results and qualifications from the work: The small number of donors limited the genetic and exposure-history diversity represented. Sharing across a few donors was observed for 5% to 6.5% of naive CD4, about 3.2% of naive CD8, 2% to 2.5% of memory CD4, and roughly 0.4% of memory CD8 clonotypes. Rarefaction of sorted-subset datasets indicated incomplete sequencing despite the large sequencing depth. Clonotypes shared by all four sorted-subset donors showed higher generation probabilities than non-shared clonotypes. Only blood was sampled, and tissue TCR repertoires likely differ from those in blood. Pairwise subsampling indicated that sequencing depth was expected to affect the degree of clonotype sharing among donors. Estimated clonotype richness was generally larger for naive than for memory subsets.

The donors were healthy, HIV-negative adults with no recently reported acute infections or vaccinations. Only Caucasian adults living in Nashville, Tennessee, USA were represented among the donors. CD4+ T cells were enriched by magnetic negative selection; naive cells were then positively selected on CD45RA, and the negative fraction formed the memory subset. Blood was collected by leukapheresis, and PBMCs were isolated by Ficoll-Histopaque density gradient centrifugation and then cryopreserved in liquid nitrogen vapor phase. Analytical flow cytometry was used to check the purity and quantity of every magnetically sorted T cell population. Genomic DNA was isolated from each sorted fraction and quantified by UV absorbance on a Nanodrop 2000c. Sequences MGHDK (CDR1) and SYGVNS (CDR2) are obtained from the germline V gene. Trimming removed 5 bases from V and 2 bases from J, leaving 17 bases between the germline ends. The cysteine opens and the phenylalanine closes a CDR3 of 16 amino acids. Left in the record is the CDR3 DNA by itself, 48 bases read in frame from the first base.

About this clone itself: The antigen it binds to is not known. No base qualities exist here, and no much larger clone lies one base off it.

Using the deep immunoSEQ assay, TCR CDR3 regions were amplified from genomic DNA by multiplex PCR. Extracted genomic DNA from each cell subset was spread evenly across all wells of several immunoSEQ 96-well plates, with each plate serving as a replicate. For sorted subsets, roughly 190 ng of genomic DNA, equivalent to some 30,000 T cell genomes, went into each replicate PCR. Purified libraries were measured with a Qubit 3.0 fluorometer, size-checked on a Bioanalyzer 2100, and measured again with the KAPA Library Quantification kit. A separate single-read 150-cycle Illumina NextSeq 550 flow cell was used to sequence each immunoSEQ 96-well plate. In the original analysis: Because the immunoSEQ output held only junctional sequences and lacked quality scores, the filtering could not match the filtering applied to full-length reads. Sequences were annotated with PyIR, a Python wrapper for IgBLAST v1.9, using IMGT germline references to assign V/J genes and CDR3. Reads were filtered out if the reads had weak V/J assignments (E-value above 1e-6), no CDR3, stop codons, out-of-frame junctions, or ambiguous translated residues. V3J clonotypes were defined as sequences sharing an identical inferred V gene, J gene, and CDR3 amino acid sequence. Percentage overlap between repertoires was calculated by dividing the number of shared unique clonotypes by the size of the smaller repertoire. Richness of each repertoire was evaluated using RTK rarefaction, the Chao1 estimator, and Recon v2.1 estimates of unobserved clonotypes. Generation probabilities for all TCRbeta clonotypes obtained by the gDNA method from a few donors were computed using OLGA. TCRdb re-hosts the immuneACCESS table, in-frame sequences only. Its copies lack some clones; in the studies checked, an unresolved V gene accounts for under half of them, and the cause for the rest is not known. Clone size and the V and J calls come from that table; the DNA yielded D and trimming. Present in this sample are around 700,000 clones, under 80% of which were seen just once. Clones ranked in the top ten supply approximately 1.7% of the sample.

The rearrangement combines TRBV25-1 with TRBJ2-3; the D gene cannot be resolved reliably. The sequence was obtained from a woman under 40 in good health. The sample taken for sequencing was memory CD4+ T cells sorted from blood. This specimen's cell subset or site label, per the study, means: CD45RA-negative fraction. The base sequence is TGTGCCAGCAGTATCGACGGACCCACATTCACAGATACGCAGTATTTT. The encoded protein is CASSIDGPTFTDTQYF.